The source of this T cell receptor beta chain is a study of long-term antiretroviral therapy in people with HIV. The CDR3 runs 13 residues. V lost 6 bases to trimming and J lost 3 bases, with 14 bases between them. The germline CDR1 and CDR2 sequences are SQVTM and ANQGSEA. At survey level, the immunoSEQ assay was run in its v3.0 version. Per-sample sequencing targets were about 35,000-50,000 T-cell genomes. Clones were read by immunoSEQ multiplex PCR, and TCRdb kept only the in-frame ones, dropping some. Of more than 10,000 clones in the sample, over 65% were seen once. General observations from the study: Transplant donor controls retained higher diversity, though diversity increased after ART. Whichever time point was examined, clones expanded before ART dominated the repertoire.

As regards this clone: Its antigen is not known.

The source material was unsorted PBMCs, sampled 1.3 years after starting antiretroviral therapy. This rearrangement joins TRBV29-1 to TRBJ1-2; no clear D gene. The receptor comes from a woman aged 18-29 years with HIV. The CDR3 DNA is TGCAGCGTCACTCATCACCTGGACTATGGCTACACCTTC. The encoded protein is CSVTHHLDYGYTF.